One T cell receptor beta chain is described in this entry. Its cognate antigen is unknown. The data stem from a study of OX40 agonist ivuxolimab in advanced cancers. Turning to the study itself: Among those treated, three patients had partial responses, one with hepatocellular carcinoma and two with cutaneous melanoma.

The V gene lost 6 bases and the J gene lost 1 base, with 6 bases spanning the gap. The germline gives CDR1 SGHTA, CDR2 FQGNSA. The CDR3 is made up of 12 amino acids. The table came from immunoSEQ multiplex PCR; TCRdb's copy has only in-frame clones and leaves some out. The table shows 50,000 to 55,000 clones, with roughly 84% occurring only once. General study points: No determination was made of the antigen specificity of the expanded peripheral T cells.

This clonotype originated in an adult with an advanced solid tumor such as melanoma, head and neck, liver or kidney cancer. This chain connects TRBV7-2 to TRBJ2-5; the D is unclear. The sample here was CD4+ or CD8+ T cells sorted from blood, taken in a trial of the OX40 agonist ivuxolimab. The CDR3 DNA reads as TGTGCCAGCAGGAGGCCCCAAGAGACCCAGTACTTC. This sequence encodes CASRRPQETQYF.